Listed here are 9 T cell receptor beta chains from one sample, sequenced in a study of cytomegalovirus exposure and HLA in healthy donors. Vbeta (60) and Jbeta (13) primers were used in the PCR. Sequencing was performed with immunoSEQ multiplex PCR; in TCRdb, only in-frame clones are kept and a portion is missing. The table records 150,000 or so clones, approximately 86% of them present only once. The sequenced sample consisted of PBMCs. The source is a woman aged 18-30 years in good health and CMV-seronegative.

The rearrangement links TRBV7-9 to TRBJ1-1; D not certain. CDR3 length: 14 amino acids. In germline, CDR1 is SEHNR, CDR2 FQNEAQ (reference sequence). V dropped 5 bases and J dropped 0 bases, with 10 bases sitting between them. The CDR3 sequence is CASSPQNMNTEAFF. The CDR3 DNA is TGTGCCAGCAGCCCTCAGAACATGAACACTGAAGCTTTCTTT.

The V gene is TRBV6-5, the J gene TRBJ2-7, with a tentative D call TRBD2 (7 bases). With 4 bases removed from V and 5 bases from J, the gap between germline ends came to 15 bases. Germline CDR1 reads MNHEY; CDR2 reads SVGAGI. This CDR3 is 14 amino acids long. CDR3 DNA: TGTGCCAGCAGTTGGGGGGGGGACATCGACGAGCAGTACTTC. Translation: CASSWGGDIDEQYF.

The count of this clone is one. The gene calls are TRBV19 and TRBJ1-1, with D possibly TRBD1 on 5 matching bases. The CDR3 is 18 amino acids. Trimming cost V 7 bases and J 6 bases, with 30 bases left between them. The germline V gene encodes CDR1 LNHDA and CDR2 SQIVND (reference sequence). The CDR3 sequence is CASNRIPGPTRRGAEAFF. The CDR3 DNA is TGTGCCAGTAACCGAATTCCGGGACCTACGAGGAGGGGCGCTGAAGCTTTCTTT.

In this sample, this clone turned up once. The chain employs TRBV28 and TRBJ2-1; TRBD2 matches 7 bases. Germline loops: CDR1 MDHEN, CDR2 SYDVKM. CDR3 size: 12 residues. With 10 bases clipped from V and 5 bases from J, the junction kept 5 bases outside the gene matches. The CDR3 DNA follows: TGTGCCAACGCCGGGGGGAACAATGAGCAGTTCTTC. It encodes CANAGGNNEQFF. The complete variable domain, with remaining parts taken from reference TRBV28 and TRBJ2-1, reads DVKVTQSSRYLVKRTGEKVFLECVQDMDHENMFWYRQDPGLGLRLIYFSYDVKMKEKGDIPEGYSVSREKKERFSLILESASTNQTSMYLCANAGGNNEQFFGPGTRLTVL.

This chain links TRBV30 with TRBJ1-1; tentative D call: TRBD1 (6 bases). The length of the CDR3 is 13 residues. Germline V gene data show CDR1 as GTSNPN and CDR2 as SVGIG (reference sequence). V lost 2 bases and J lost 3, with 10 bases in between. The chain's CDR3 is CAWSTGFDTEAFF. CDR3 coding DNA: TGTGCCTGGAGTACAGGGTTCGACACTGAAGCTTTCTTT.

This clone was seen only a few times. The V call is TRBV6-1, the J call TRBJ1-4; 9 bases are a match to TRBD1. The ends lost 6 bases at V and 8 bases at J; junction bases unmatched: 7. Germline values: CDR1 MNHNS, CDR2 SASEGT. The CDR3 is made up of 14 amino acids. The CDR3 is CASREGQGNEKLFF. The CDR3, as DNA: TGTGCCAGCAGAGAGGGACAGGGAAACGAAAAACTGTTTTTT.

The chain uses TRBV27 and TRBJ2-6; D is perhaps TRBD2 (5 bases). There are 17 residues in the CDR3. The germline CDR1 and CDR2 sequences are MNHEY and SMNVEV (reference sequence). The V end was cut by 2 bases, the J end by 3 bases, with 14 bases between. DNA of the CDR3: TGTGCCAGCAGTTTAGGAGGTACCCTTGGTGGGGCCAACGTCCTGACTTTC. This sequence encodes CASSLGGTLGGANVLTF. Supplemented by reference TRBV27 and TRBJ2-6, the full variable domain reads EAQVTQNPRYLITVTGKKLTVTCSQNMNHEYMSWYRQDPGLGLRQIYYSMNVEVTDKGDVPEGYKVSRKEKRNFPLILESPSPNQTSLYFCASSLGGTLGGANVLTFGAGSRLTVL.

The rearrangement uses TRBV5-4 and TRBJ2-5; 10 nucleotides line up with TRBD2. With 2 bases clipped from V and 1 base from J, the junction kept 2 bases outside the gene matches. This CDR3 spans 15 amino acids. From germline, CDR1 is SGHNT and CDR2 YYREEE (reference sequence). The CDR3 region has the DNA TGTGCCAGCAGCTTAACTAGCGGGATCCAAGAGACCCAGTACTTC. Its translation is CASSLTSGIQETQYF.

In its sample, this clone was seen a few times. J is TRBJ1-6 and V is TRBV4-1; D perhaps matches TRBD1 (6 bases). Germline assignment: CDR1 MGHRA and CDR2 YSYEKL. V was shortened by 5 bases and J by 9 bases, with 14 bases between the two germline ends. The CDR3 has 14 amino acids. CDR3 amino acids: CASSLWLGASPLHF. The DNA of the CDR3 is TGCGCCAGCAGCTTATGGCTGGGGGCTTCACCCCTCCACTTT.